A selection of T cell receptor beta chains follows, all from one sample in a study of cytomegalovirus exposure and HLA in healthy donors. Method: immunoSEQ multiplex PCR; TCRdb's copy keeps in-frame clones and lacks some. The table has approximately 160,000 clones, around 86% seen once. Sequencing used PBMCs. These receptors originate from a girl between 2 and 10 years old in good health and CMV-seropositive. The CDR3 runs from the conserved cysteine through the conserved F or W. A D gene is named only where the DNA matches it firmly. The size entry is marked missing in some rows and otherwise reads once, few, many or a size class.

>.|TRBD1|TRBJ1-2|TRBV30|13
CAWSADRVSGYTF
TGTGCCTGGAGTGCGGACAGGGTCTCTGGCTACACCTTC
>.|TRBD2|TRBJ2-7|TRBV6-4|15
CASSENGGGVSEQYF
TGTGCCAGCAGTGAGAATGGGGGAGGGGTCTCCGAGCAGTACTTC
>.|.|TRBJ1-1|TRBV2|12
CASNLGSTEAFF
TGTGCCAGCAATTTGGGGAGCACTGAAGCTTTCTTT
>.|.|TRBJ1-6|TRBV5-4|14
CASSPWGGNSPLHF
TGTGCCAGCAGTCCGTGGGGAGGGAATTCACCCCTCCACTTT
>.|TRBD1|TRBJ2-1|TRBV5-6|15
CASSSRQGPAREQFF
TGTGCCAGCAGCTCTAGACAGGGGCCGGCTCGTGAGCAGTTCTTC
>.|TRBD2|TRBJ2-3|TRBV6-5|15
CASTPLAVSTDTQYF
TGTGCCAGCACCCCACTAGCGGTTAGCACAGATACGCAGTATTTT
>.|TRBD2|TRBJ2-1|TRBV28|15
CASSQAGGLYNEQFF
TGTGCCAGCAGTCAAGCGGGAGGCCTCTACAATGAGCAGTTCTTC
>.|TRBD2|TRBJ2-5|TRBV29-1|14
CSVEDPGGRETQYF
TGCAGCGTTGAAGATCCGGGCGGGAGGGAGACCCAGTACTTC
>.|TRBD2|TRBJ2-2|TRBV28|14
CASTSGVNTGELFF
TGTGCCAGTACTAGCGGAGTCAACACCGGGGAGCTGTTTTTT
>.|.|TRBJ2-1|TRBV5-1|14
CASSLGGERYEQFF
TGCGCCAGCAGCTTGGGGGGGGAACGCTATGAGCAGTTCTTC
>.|TRBD1|TRBJ1-5|TRBV28|15
CASSLTGGGYQPQHF
TGTGCCAGCAGCCTAACAGGGGGAGGGTATCAGCCCCAGCATTTT
>.|.|TRBJ2-7|TRBV5-6|18
CASSSSRFSVFKLYEQYF
TGTGCCAGCAGCTCCTCGAGGTTTAGCGTCTTTAAGCTATACGAGCAGTACTTC
>.|TRBD1|TRBJ2-3|TRBV13|15
CASSLTGEGTDTQYF
TGTGCCAGCAGCTTGACAGGGGAGGGCACAGATACGCAGTATTTT
>.|TRBD1|TRBJ1-4|TRBV30|14
CAWDTGTGDRKLFF
TGTGCCTGGGATACCGGGACAGGGGACAGAAAACTGTTTTTT
>.|TRBD1|TRBJ2-7|TRBV7-2|14
CASSFTGDSYEQYF
TGTGCCAGCAGCTTCACAGGGGACTCCTACGAGCAGTACTTC
>.|TRBD2|TRBJ2-5|TRBV18|16
CASSSSYGLVWETQYF
TGTGCCAGCTCATCCTCTTACGGACTAGTTTGGGAGACCCAGTACTTC
>once|.|TRBJ2-3|TRBV7-3|13
CASGRTLTDTQYF
TGTGCCAGCGGCCGAACATTGACAGATACGCAGTATTTT
>.|.|TRBJ1-2|TRBV19|12
CASSTLNYGYTF
TGTGCCAGTAGTACCCTTAACTATGGCTACACCTTC
>.|TRBD1|TRBJ1-2|TRBV30|16
CAWSAVGTGDRRGYTF
TGTGCCTGGAGTGCCGTCGGGACAGGGGATCGACGTGGCTACACCTTC
>.|.|TRBJ2-1|TRBV27|12
CASSLGRSEQFF
TGTGCCAGCAGTTTGGGGCGGAGTGAGCAGTTCTTC
>.|TRBD2|TRBJ2-7|TRBV5-1|15
CASSPGLAELYEQYF
TGCGCCAGCAGCCCGGGACTAGCGGAACTCTACGAGCAGTACTTC
>.|.|TRBJ1-1|TRBV9|17
CASSPTIGSGHLYEAFF
TGTGCCAGCAGCCCAACGATCGGGTCGGGACATCTATATGAAGCTTTCTTT
>.|.|TRBJ2-7|TRBV5-4|14
CASSVGTSPLEQYF
TGTGCCAGCAGCGTGGGGACTTCCCCTTTGGAGCAGTACTTC
>few|.|TRBJ2-7|TRBV7-9|15
CASTHEEQGAYEQYF
TGTGCCAGCACCCATGAGGAGCAGGGCGCCTACGAGCAGTACTTC
>once|TRBD2|TRBJ2-5|TRBV5-1|17
CASSLEGSGNWQETQYF
TGCGCCAGCAGCTTGGAGGGTAGCGGGAATTGGCAAGAGACCCAGTACTTC
>.|.|TRBJ2-5|TRBV27|15
CASSSPRAGIETQYF
TGTGCCAGCAGTTCCCCCCGCGCAGGGATAGAGACCCAGTACTTC
>once|.|TRBJ1-5|TRBV28|15
CASSFRPGENQPQHF
TGTGCCAGCAGTTTTAGGCCAGGTGAGAATCAGCCCCAGCATTTT
>.|.|TRBJ2-1|TRBV4-1|15
CASRSRGSSGDEQFF
TGCGCCAGCAGATCACGTGGGAGTTCGGGCGATGAGCAGTTCTTC
>.|TRBD2|TRBJ2-1|TRBV27|15
CASSPSGSPYNEQFF
TGTGCCAGCAGTCCGAGCGGGAGCCCATACAATGAGCAGTTCTTC
>.|TRBD2|TRBJ2-5|TRBV7-9|14
CASSILAAQETQYF
TGTGCCAGCAGCATACTAGCGGCTCAAGAGACCCAGTACTTC
>.|TRBD2|TRBJ2-1|TRBV9|15
CASSVGTSGRHEQFF
TGTGCCAGCAGCGTAGGGACTAGCGGGAGGCATGAGCAGTTCTTC
>.|TRBD1|TRBJ1-1|TRBV10-3|18
CAISEPLGAGGGRTEAFF
TGTGCCATCAGTGAGCCCCTCGGGGCAGGGGGTGGGAGGACTGAAGCTTTCTTT
>.|TRBD1|TRBJ1-4|TRBV5-1|15
CASRLIYRGSEKLFF
TGCGCCAGCCGACTAATTTACAGGGGAAGCGAAAAACTGTTTTTT
>.|TRBD2|TRBJ2-3|TRBV2|14
CASTPSGTPDTQYF
TGTGCCAGCACACCAAGCGGGACCCCAGATACGCAGTATTTT
>.|.|TRBJ2-7|TRBV28|12
CASRGGWDEQYF
TGTGCCAGCAGGGGGGGTTGGGACGAGCAGTACTTC
>.|TRBD1|TRBJ2-7|TRBV7-2|14
CASSRQGFSYEQYF
TGTGCCAGCAGCCGACAGGGTTTCTCCTACGAGCAGTACTTC
>.|.|TRBJ1-3|TRBV13|18
CASSLFRGIQLAGNTIYF
TGTGCCAGCAGCTTATTTCGAGGAATTCAATTAGCTGGAAACACCATATATTTT
>.|.|TRBJ2-1|TRBV6-1|14
CASSDRGSIDEQFF
TGTGCCAGCAGTGACAGGGGAAGTATTGATGAGCAGTTCTTC
>.|.|TRBJ2-3|TRBV5-4|12
CASSPSTDTQYF
TGTGCCAGCAGCCCTAGCACAGATACGCAGTATTTT
>.|.|TRBJ1-1|TRBV6-6|13
CASSYGRDTSTFF
TGTGCCAGCAGTTACGGGCGGGATACGAGTACTTTCTTT